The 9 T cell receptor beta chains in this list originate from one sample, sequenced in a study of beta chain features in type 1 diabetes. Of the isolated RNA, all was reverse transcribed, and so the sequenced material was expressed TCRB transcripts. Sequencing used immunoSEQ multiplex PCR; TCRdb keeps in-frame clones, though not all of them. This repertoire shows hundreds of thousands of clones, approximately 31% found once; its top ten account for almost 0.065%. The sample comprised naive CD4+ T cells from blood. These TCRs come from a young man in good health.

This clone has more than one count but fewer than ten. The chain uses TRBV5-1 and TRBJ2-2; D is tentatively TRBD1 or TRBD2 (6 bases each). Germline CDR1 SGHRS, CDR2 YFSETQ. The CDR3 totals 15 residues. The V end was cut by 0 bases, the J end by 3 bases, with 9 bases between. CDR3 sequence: CASSLEGGHTGELFF. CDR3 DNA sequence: TGCGCCAGCAGCTTGGAAGGGGGGCACACCGGGGAGCTGTTTTTT.

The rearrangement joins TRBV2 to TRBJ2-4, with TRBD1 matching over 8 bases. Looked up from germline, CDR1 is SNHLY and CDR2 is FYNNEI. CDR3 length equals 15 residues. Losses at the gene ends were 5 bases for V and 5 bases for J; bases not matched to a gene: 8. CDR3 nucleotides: TGTGCCAGCAGTTCTCCAGGGGGCGGCGAAAACATTCAGTACTTC. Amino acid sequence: CASSSPGGGENIQYF.

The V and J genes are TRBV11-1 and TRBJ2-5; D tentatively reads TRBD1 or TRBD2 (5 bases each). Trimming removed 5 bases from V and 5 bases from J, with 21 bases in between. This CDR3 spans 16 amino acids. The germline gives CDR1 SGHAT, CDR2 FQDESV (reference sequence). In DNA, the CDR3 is TGTGCCAGCAGCCCCGGGGCCGGGGATAGGCTCGAGACCCAGTACTTC. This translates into CASSPGAGDRLETQYF.

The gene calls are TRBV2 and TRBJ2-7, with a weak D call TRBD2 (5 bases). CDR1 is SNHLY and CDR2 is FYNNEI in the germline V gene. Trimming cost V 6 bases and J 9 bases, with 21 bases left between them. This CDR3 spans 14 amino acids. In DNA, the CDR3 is TGTGCCAGCAGATCCGGACTGAAAATAATCGGGCAGTACTTC. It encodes CASRSGLKIIGQYF. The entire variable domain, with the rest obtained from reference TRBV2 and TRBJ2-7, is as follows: EPEVTQTPSHQVTQMGQEVILRCVPISNHLYFYWYRQILGQKVEFLVSFYNNEISEKSEIFDDQFSVERPDGSNFTLKIRSTKLEDSAMYFCASRSGLKIIGQYFGPGTRLTVT.

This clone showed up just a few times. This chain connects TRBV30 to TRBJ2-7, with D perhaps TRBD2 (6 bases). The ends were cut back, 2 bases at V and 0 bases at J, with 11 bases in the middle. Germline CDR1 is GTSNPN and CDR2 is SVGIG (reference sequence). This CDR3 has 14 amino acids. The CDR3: CAWSQLASSYEQYF. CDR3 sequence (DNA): TGTGCCTGGAGTCAGCTAGCGAGCTCCTACGAGCAGTACTTC. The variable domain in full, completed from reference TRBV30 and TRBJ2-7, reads SQTIHQWPATLVQPVGSPLSLECTVEGTSNPNLYWYRQAAGRGLQLLFYSVGIGQISSEVPQNLSASRPQDRQFILSSKKLLLSDSGFYLCAWSQLASSYEQYFGPGTRLTVT.

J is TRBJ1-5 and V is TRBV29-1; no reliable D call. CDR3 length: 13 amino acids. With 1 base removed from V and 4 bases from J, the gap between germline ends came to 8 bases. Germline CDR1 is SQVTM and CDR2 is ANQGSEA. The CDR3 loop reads CSVEVASNQPQHF. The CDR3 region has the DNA TGCAGCGTTGAAGTGGCGTCGAATCAGCCCCAGCATTTT.

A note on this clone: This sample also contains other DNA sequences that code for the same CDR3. This chain's CDR3 is CASSQVRSYNEQFF. CDR3 DNA: TGCGCCAGCAGCCAAGTTAGATCCTACAATGAGCAGTTCTTC. The J gene is TRBJ2-1, the V gene TRBV4-1; no reliable D call. V lost 1 base and J lost 1, with 5 bases in between. CDR1 MGHRA and CDR2 YSYEKL come from the germline V gene. CDR3 length equals 14 residues.

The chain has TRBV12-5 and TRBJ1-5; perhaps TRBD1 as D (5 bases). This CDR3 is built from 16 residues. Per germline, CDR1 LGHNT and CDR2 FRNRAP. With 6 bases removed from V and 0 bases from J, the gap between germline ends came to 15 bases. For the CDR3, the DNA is TGTGCTAGTGGCCGAATAGGGACGGCTAGCAATCAGCCCCAGCATTTT. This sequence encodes CASGRIGTASNQPQHF.

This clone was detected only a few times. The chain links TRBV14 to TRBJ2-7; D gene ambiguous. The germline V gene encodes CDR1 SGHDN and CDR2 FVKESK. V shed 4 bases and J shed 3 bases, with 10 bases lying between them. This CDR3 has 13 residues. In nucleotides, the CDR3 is TGTGCCAGCAGCCTAACGGGCTTCTACGAGCAGTACTTC. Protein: CASSLTGFYEQYF.